These T cell receptor beta chains were read from a single sample in a study of T cells in tumors after PD-1 blockade. The data were produced by immunoSEQ multiplex PCR, yet TCRdb's version contains in-frame clones alone and is incomplete. The sample contains around 13,000 clones, about 62% of which appear only once. This specimen consisted of tumor tissue, obtained before anti-PD-1 treatment. The source of these receptors is a human donor with cutaneous squamous cell carcinoma. CDR3s include the opening cysteine and the closing phenylalanine or tryptophan.

j_gene,v_gene,CDR3aa
TRBJ1-1,TRBV30,CAWSRSRQGLMNTEAFF
TRBJ2-1,TRBV18,CASSLTVSYNEQFF
TRBJ2-3,TRBV6-2/TRBV6-3,CASSTGTQGADTQYF
TRBJ2-1,TRBV6-4,CASSEIYGAGNEQFF
TRBJ2-7,TRBV7-9,CASSSFRGYEQYF
TRBJ2-2,TRBV15,CATSKNRDNTGELFF
TRBJ2-2,TRBV19,CASTKTSGRGTGELFF
TRBJ1-1,TRBV5-1,CASSWTGMNTEAFF
TRBJ2-3,TRBV9,CASSPGGPGGTDTQYF
TRBJ1-5,TRBV3-1/TRBV3-2,CASSQDRYQPQHF
TRBJ2-1,TRBV11-2,CASSLVGGVYNEQFF
TRBJ1-5,TRBV19,CASGRSGVSNQPQHF
TRBJ2-7,TRBV3-1/TRBV3-2,CASSSAGSSYEQYF
TRBJ1-1,TRBV15,CATRLGRPFNTEAFF
TRBJ2-1,TRBV11-3,CASSSSGEQFF
TRBJ1-1,TRBV5-1,CASSLDREVMTEAFF
TRBJ2-7,TRBV4-3,CASSQDYLVSYEQYF
TRBJ2-3,TRBV27,CASSLGLASDTQYF
TRBJ1-1,TRBV6-6,CASSYSSGSGEAFF
TRBJ2-5,TRBV30,CAWSQGEETQYF
TRBJ1-4,TRBV5-1,CASSLSDNEKLFF
TRBJ1-1,TRBV6-1,CASSEAGDMVEAFF
TRBJ2-2,TRBV28,CASSLRGSVLGELFF
TRBJ1-5,TRBV30,CAWSTGTGYNQPQHF
TRBJ2-3,TRBV2,CASSALLANTDTQYF
TRBJ2-7,TRBV7-3,CASSLGLAGIYEQYF
TRBJ2-1,TRBV6-2/TRBV6-3,CASSRLIIAGGPDEQFF
TRBJ2-7,TRBV6-5,CASSWDNYEQYF
TRBJ2-1,TRBV5-4,CASSFREGYNEQFF
TRBJ1-5,TRBV19,CASNKGHSNQPQHF
TRBJ2-1,TRBV11-1,CASSPQTDCNEQFF
TRBJ2-3,TRBV6-2/TRBV6-3,CASSYSSGSDTQYF
TRBJ2-7,TRBV20-1,CSASGSSEQYF
TRBJ2-7,TRBV29-1,CSVVRGGEQYF
TRBJ2-6,TRBV7-8,CASRWGSGANVLTF
TRBJ2-5,TRBV18,CASSPPSGETQYF
TRBJ1-1,TRBV7-9,CASSSAGGSGNTEAFF